This T cell receptor beta chain was captured in a study of blood T cell repertoires in COVID-19. This table comes from immunoSEQ multiplex PCR, and its TCRdb copy is limited to in-frame clones, with some not included. Here the sample spans 16,000 or so clones, approximately 86% being singletons. V was trimmed by 0 bases and J by 4 bases, leaving 16 bases between them. The CDR3 covers 16 residues. CDR1 and CDR2 from the germline V gene are SGHNT and YYREEE (reference sequence). The receptor's source is a human donor in a cohort sampled during active COVID-19. The sequenced sample was peripheral blood. This chain links TRBV5-4 with TRBJ2-5; D perhaps matches TRBD2 (7 bases). The CDR3 DNA follows: TGTGCCAGCAGCTTGGTCCGAAGGGGGGGCCTAGAGACCCAGTACTTC. Translated: CASSLVRRGGLETQYF.